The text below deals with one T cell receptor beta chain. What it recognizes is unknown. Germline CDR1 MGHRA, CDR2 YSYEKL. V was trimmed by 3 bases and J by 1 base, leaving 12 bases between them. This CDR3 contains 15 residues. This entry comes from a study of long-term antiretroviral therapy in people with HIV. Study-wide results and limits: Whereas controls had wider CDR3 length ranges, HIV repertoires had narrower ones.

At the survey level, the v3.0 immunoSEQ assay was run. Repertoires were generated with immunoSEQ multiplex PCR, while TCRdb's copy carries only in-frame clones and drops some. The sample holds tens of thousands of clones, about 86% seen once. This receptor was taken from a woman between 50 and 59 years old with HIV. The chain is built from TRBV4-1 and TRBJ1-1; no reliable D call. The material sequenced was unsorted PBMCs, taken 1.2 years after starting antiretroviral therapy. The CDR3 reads CASSHLKVENTEAFF. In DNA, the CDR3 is TGCGCCAGCAGCCACCTTAAGGTGGAGAACACTGAAGCTTTCTTT.